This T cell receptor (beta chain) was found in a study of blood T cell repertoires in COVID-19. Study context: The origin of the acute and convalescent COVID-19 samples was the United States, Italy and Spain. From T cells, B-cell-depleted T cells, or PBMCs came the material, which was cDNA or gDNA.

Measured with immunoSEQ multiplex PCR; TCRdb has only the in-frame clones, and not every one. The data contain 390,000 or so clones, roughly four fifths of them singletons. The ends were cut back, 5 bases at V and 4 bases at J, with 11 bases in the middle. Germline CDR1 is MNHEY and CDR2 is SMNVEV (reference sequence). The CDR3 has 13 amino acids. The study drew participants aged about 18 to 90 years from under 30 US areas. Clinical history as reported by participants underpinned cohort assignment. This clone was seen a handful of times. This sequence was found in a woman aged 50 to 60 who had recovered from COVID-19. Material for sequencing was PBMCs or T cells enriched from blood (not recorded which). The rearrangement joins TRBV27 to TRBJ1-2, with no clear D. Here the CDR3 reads CASSPASAYGYTF. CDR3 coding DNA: TGTGCCAGCAGTCCCGCGAGCGCCTATGGCTACACCTTC.